Below, 26 T cell receptor beta chains from the same sample are listed, as sequenced in a study of CD8 T cells in ankylosing spondylitis. TCRdb re-called the 5' RACE reads through MiXCR, storing one row per CDR3 protein. The sample has about 240,000 distinct CDR3 sequences, over 7% seen once; the top ten hold approximately 4.8%. The source material was blood, either unsorted or a sorted T cell fraction (not recorded which). All receptors come from a female donor with ankylosing spondylitis or in good health (not recorded which).

This clonotype occurred many times. The genes are TRBV12-3 or TRBV12-4 and TRBJ1-2, with no clear D. Between the trimmed V and J ends, which lost 3 bases and 8 bases, there was a span of 13 bases. This CDR3 is 13 amino acids long. The CDR3 sequence: CASSFSGYQGYTF. CDR3 nucleotides: TGTGCCAGCAGTTTTAGCGGGTATCAGGGCTACACCTTC.

This clonotype was seen at least ten times. The chain employs TRBV7-8 and TRBJ2-5, with D possibly TRBD1 on 5 matching bases. Trimming removed 1 base from V and 4 bases from J, with 10 bases in between. From germline, CDR1 is SGHVS and CDR2 FQNEAQ. The CDR3 spans 14 residues. CDR3 nucleotides: TGTGCCAGCAGCTTAGTCAGGACAAGAGAGACCCAGTACTTC. Encoded protein: CASSLVRTRETQYF.

This clonotype was detected ten times or more. The rearrangement links TRBV13 to TRBJ2-1; 7 nucleotides line up with TRBD2. The CDR3 extends over 17 amino acids. CDR1 is PRHDT, CDR2 FYEKMQ, per germline (reference sequence). J gave up 9 bases and V 5 bases, and 19 bases lay outside the gene matches. CDR3 region: CASSLQVVGGSWVEQFF. The CDR3 bases are TGTGCCAGCAGCCTACAGGTAGTGGGCGGGAGCTGGGTTGAGCAGTTCTTC.

This clonotype occurred many times. The V and J genes are TRBV6-1 and TRBJ2-7; a possible D gene is TRBD2 (6 bases). The germline V gene encodes CDR1 MNHNS and CDR2 SASEGT. V gave up 3 bases and J gave up 7 bases, with 13 bases separating them. The CDR3 runs 13 residues. The CDR3 here is CASSDGGRGEQYF. The CDR3, as DNA: TGTGCCAGCAGTGATGGGGGGAGAGGTGAGCAGTACTTC.

The table lists this clonotype with many counts. This chain uses TRBV12-3 or TRBV12-4 with TRBJ2-4; TRBD2 aligns across 8 bases. Unmatched junction bases numbered 4, after V lost 3 bases and J lost 3 bases. The CDR3 contains 15 residues. The CDR3 DNA is TGTGCCAGCAGTTTCCCCAGCGGGGGCAAAAACATTCAGTACTTC. Its translation is CASSFPSGGKNIQYF.

This clonotype was detected many times. CDR3 nucleotide sequence: TGTGCCAGCAGTTTAATATTGAGCTCCTACAATGAGCAGTTCTTC. Amino acids: CASSLILSSYNEQFF. This sequence joins TRBV28 and TRBJ2-1; D is ambiguous. The CDR3 extends over 15 amino acids. Germline V gene data show CDR1 as MDHEN and CDR2 as SYDVKM. V shed 2 bases and J shed 0 bases, with 8 bases lying between them.

This clonotype was seen repeatedly, ten times or more. The chain is built from TRBV12-3 or TRBV12-4 and TRBJ2-1; D might be TRBD2 (6 bases). V lost 7 bases, J lost 6 bases, and 13 bases lay in between. The CDR3 is 13 amino acids. The CDR3 DNA is TGTGCCAGCATCGGCCCTAGCGTCAATGAGCAGTTCTTC. Protein: CASIGPSVNEQFF.

Of note for this clonotype: Possible read error: a much larger clone is one base away. The rearrangement joins TRBV12-5 to TRBJ1-5; 7 nucleotides align to TRBD1. The J call may be in error: the DNA end matches TRBJ2-3 better. This CDR3 has 16 amino acids. Germline lookup yields CDR1 LGHNT and CDR2 FRNRAP. The DNA for the CDR3 is TGTGCTAGTGGACCGGGACAGCAGAATAGCAATCAGCCCCAGTATTTT. Protein: CASGPGQQNSNQPQYF.

This clonotype has ten or more counts. This chain joins TRBV6-5 and TRBJ2-5; D remains unclear. CDR1 and CDR2 from the germline V gene are MNHEY and SVGAGI. The CDR3 loop spans 13 amino acids. V dropped 3 bases and J dropped 0 bases, with 5 bases sitting between them. CDR3 in amino acids: CASSYGNQETQYF. DNA for the CDR3: TGTGCCAGCAGTTATGGGAACCAAGAGACCCAGTACTTC.

The rearrangement links TRBV4-2 to TRBJ2-2, with D possibly matching TRBD2 (6 bases). This CDR3 has 17 amino acids. CDR1 is LGHNA, CDR2 YNFKEQ, per germline. V was clipped by 1 base and J by 3 bases, with 15 bases between them. The CDR3, as DNA: TGTGCCAGCAGCCAAGGGGTCGGGAGTAGGTACACCGGGGAGCTGTTTTTT. Translation gives CASSQGVGSRYTGELFF.

This clonotype has ten or more counts. The CDR3 bases are TGTGCCAGCGCTCGGGGAACTAATGAAAAACTGTTTTTT. Its translation: CASARGTNEKLFF. The chain carries TRBV6-1 and TRBJ1-4, with D unclear. This CDR3 has 13 residues. Per germline, CDR1 MNHNS and CDR2 SASEGT. The V gene lost 8 bases and the J gene lost 1 base, with 8 bases spanning the gap.

This clonotype was observed many times. The V and J genes are TRBV10-2 and TRBJ1-5; TRBD1 agrees at 11 bases. CDR1 WSHSY and CDR2 SAAADI come from the germline V gene. J lost 4 bases, V lost 3 bases, and 11 bases had no gene match. This CDR3 is built from 18 residues. The CDR3 region is CASSDKGTGGGTNQPQHF. In nucleotides, the CDR3 is TGCGCCAGCAGTGATAAAGGGACAGGGGGTGGAACAAATCAGCCCCAGCATTTT.

This clonotype was recorded once. This sequence joins TRBV28 and TRBJ2-1; possibly TRBD2 for D (5 bases). The germline CDR1 and CDR2 sequences are MDHEN and SYDVKM. V lost 1 base, J lost 2 bases, and 12 bases lay in between. The CDR3 consists of 16 residues. The CDR3: CASSLYGFGTYNEQFF. The CDR3, as DNA: TGTGCCAGCAGTTTATACGGCTTCGGGACCTACAATGAGCAGTTCTTC.

This clonotype was picked up many times. The chain combines TRBV20-1 with TRBJ2-7; a possible D gene is TRBD2 (5 bases). V was clipped by 0 bases and J by 4 bases, with 13 bases between them. This CDR3 contains 14 residues. Germline lookup yields CDR1 DFQATT and CDR2 SNEGSKA (reference sequence). In DNA, the CDR3 is TGCAGTGCTAGAGATCAAGCGGTGGGGTACGAGCAGTACTTC. It encodes CSARDQAVGYEQYF.

With regard to this clonotype: A much larger clonotype is one base distant, so this may be a read error. The chain combines TRBV7-9 with TRBJ1-1; 8 nucleotides line up with TRBD1. CDR3 length equals 13 residues. CDR1 SEHNR and CDR2 FQNEAQ come from the germline V gene (reference sequence). Unmatched junction bases numbered 6, after V lost 6 bases and J lost 6 bases. CDR3 DNA sequence: TGTGCCAGCAGGCCCGACAGGGGTGCTGAAGCTTTCTTT. As protein: CASRPDRGAEAFF.

This clonotype was seen at least ten times. The J gene is TRBJ2-3, the V gene TRBV29-1, with D possibly matching TRBD1 (6 bases). The V gene lost 6 bases and the J gene lost 2 bases, with 12 bases spanning the gap. The CDR3 sequence is 13 residues long. In germline, CDR1 is SQVTM, CDR2 ANQGSEA. The CDR3 reads CSVGTMHTDTQYF. In DNA form, the CDR3 reads TGCAGCGTGGGGACAATGCACACAGATACGCAGTATTTT.

In its sample, this clonotype was seen many times. J is TRBJ1-1 and V is TRBV11-2; no reliable D call. This CDR3 spans 13 amino acids. V lost 0 bases and J 2 bases, leaving 4 bases between the germline ends. In germline, CDR1 is SGHAT, CDR2 FQNNGV. CDR3 region: CASSLDPNTEAFF. In DNA form, the CDR3 reads TGTGCCAGCAGCTTAGATCCTAACACTGAAGCTTTCTTT. Based on the CDR3 plus reference TRBV11-2 and TRBJ1-1, the full variable domain is EAGVAQSPRYKIIEKRQSVAFWCNPISGHATLYWYQQILGQGPKLLIQFQNNGVVDDSQLPKDRFSAERLKGVDSTLKIQPAKLEDSAVYLCASSLDPNTEAFFGQGTRLTVV.

This clonotype was counted many times. CDR3 protein: CASSYSRNRGEGNQPQHF. The CDR3 coding sequence is TGTGCCAGCAGTTACTCGAGGAACAGGGGAGAAGGCAATCAGCCCCAGCATTTT. The gene calls are TRBV6-2 or TRBV6-3 and TRBJ1-5; TRBD1 matches at 7 bases. Trimming took 0 bases from V and 2 from J; bases not matched to a gene: 10. The CDR3 consists of 18 residues. CDR1 MNHEY and CDR2 SVGEGT come from the germline V gene.

This clonotype was observed many times. The chain couples TRBV4-3 to TRBJ1-2; D is ambiguous. This CDR3 spans 13 amino acids. From germline, CDR1 is LGHNA and CDR2 YSLEER. The V end was cut by 0 bases, the J end by 8 bases, with 10 bases between. CDR3 residues: CASSQDDAAGYTF. CDR3 nucleotides: TGCGCCAGCAGCCAAGATGACGCTGCCGGCTACACCTTC.

This clonotype appeared a few times. The chain couples TRBV11-2 to TRBJ2-2; the match to TRBD2 covers 7 bases. The CDR3 length is 18 residues. CDR1 SGHAT and CDR2 FQNNGV come from the germline V gene. Trimming cost V 6 bases and J 3 bases; bases outside gene matches: 16. The CDR3 here is CASRSGGGAGQDTGELFF. Written as DNA, the CDR3 is TGTGCCAGCAGGTCGGGGGGTGGTGCCGGGCAGGACACCGGGGAGCTGTTTTTT.

This clonotype has just one count. The J gene is TRBJ2-5, the V gene TRBV29-1; possible D gene TRBD1, 5 bases. Trimming removed 7 bases at V and 5 bases at J, with 11 bases between. Germline assignment: CDR1 SQVTM and CDR2 ANQGSEA. The CDR3 is 11 residues long. The DNA for the CDR3 is TGCAGCGACATTAGGGGTGAGACCCAGTACTTC. Residues: CSDIRGETQYF. The full variable domain, rest sourced from reference TRBV29-1 and TRBJ2-5, is SAVISQKPSRDICQRGTSLTIQCQVDSQVTMMFWYRQQPGQSLTLIATANQGSEATYESGFVIDKFPISRPNLTFSTLTVSNMSPEDSSIYLCSDIRGETQYFGPGTRLLVL.

This clonotype was recorded a few times. The chain links TRBV20-1 to TRBJ2-7; 7 nucleotides line up with TRBD2. CDR1 DFQATT and CDR2 SNEGSKA come from the germline V gene (reference sequence). The CDR3 spans 15 residues. Losses at the gene ends were 6 bases for V and 2 bases for J; bases not matched to a gene: 13. The CDR3 DNA reads as TGCAGTGCCACCCCGCTAGCGGTAAATGCCTACGAGCAGTACTTC. Encoded protein: CSATPLAVNAYEQYF.

At least ten counts were recorded for this clonotype. The V call is TRBV28, the J call TRBJ2-5; D call uncertain. Trimming shortened V by 4 bases and J by 0 bases, and 0 bases separated the two germline ends. The CDR3 has 11 amino acids. The germline V gene has CDR1 MDHEN and CDR2 SYDVKM. CDR3 sequence: CASSYQETQYF. The DNA of the CDR3 is TGTGCCAGCAGTTACCAAGAGACCCAGTACTTC.

This sequence joins TRBV20-1 and TRBJ2-2; 10 bases are shared with TRBD2. CDR3 size: 14 residues. With 6 bases clipped from V and 6 bases from J, the junction kept 7 bases outside the gene matches. The germline V gene has CDR1 DFQATT and CDR2 SNEGSKA (reference sequence). CDR3 in DNA: TGCAGTGCAGAGCCTAGCGGGAGCTCCGGGGAGCTGTTTTTT. This sequence encodes CSAEPSGSSGELFF.

This clonotype came up a few times. The CDR3 region has the DNA TGTGCCAGCAGTGACCACCGGGACGGGACGGATGGCTACACCTTC. Amino acid sequence: CASSDHRDGTDGYTF. This chain connects TRBV6-1 to TRBJ1-2; D perhaps matches TRBD1 (5 bases). Per germline, CDR1 MNHNS and CDR2 SASEGT. Trimming removed 3 bases at V and 6 bases at J, with 17 bases between. CDR3 length: 15 residues.

Many counts were recorded for this clonotype. The chain employs TRBV20-1 and TRBJ1-3; TRBD1 matches 8 bases. The CDR3 has 14 residues. V lost 3 bases to trimming and J lost 4 bases; unmatched junction nucleotides: 5. Germline lookup yields CDR1 DFQATT and CDR2 SNEGSKA (reference sequence). In nucleotides, the CDR3 is TGCAGTGCTAGGGGCAGGGGGCTGGGAAACACCATATATTTT. Residues: CSARGRGLGNTIYF.